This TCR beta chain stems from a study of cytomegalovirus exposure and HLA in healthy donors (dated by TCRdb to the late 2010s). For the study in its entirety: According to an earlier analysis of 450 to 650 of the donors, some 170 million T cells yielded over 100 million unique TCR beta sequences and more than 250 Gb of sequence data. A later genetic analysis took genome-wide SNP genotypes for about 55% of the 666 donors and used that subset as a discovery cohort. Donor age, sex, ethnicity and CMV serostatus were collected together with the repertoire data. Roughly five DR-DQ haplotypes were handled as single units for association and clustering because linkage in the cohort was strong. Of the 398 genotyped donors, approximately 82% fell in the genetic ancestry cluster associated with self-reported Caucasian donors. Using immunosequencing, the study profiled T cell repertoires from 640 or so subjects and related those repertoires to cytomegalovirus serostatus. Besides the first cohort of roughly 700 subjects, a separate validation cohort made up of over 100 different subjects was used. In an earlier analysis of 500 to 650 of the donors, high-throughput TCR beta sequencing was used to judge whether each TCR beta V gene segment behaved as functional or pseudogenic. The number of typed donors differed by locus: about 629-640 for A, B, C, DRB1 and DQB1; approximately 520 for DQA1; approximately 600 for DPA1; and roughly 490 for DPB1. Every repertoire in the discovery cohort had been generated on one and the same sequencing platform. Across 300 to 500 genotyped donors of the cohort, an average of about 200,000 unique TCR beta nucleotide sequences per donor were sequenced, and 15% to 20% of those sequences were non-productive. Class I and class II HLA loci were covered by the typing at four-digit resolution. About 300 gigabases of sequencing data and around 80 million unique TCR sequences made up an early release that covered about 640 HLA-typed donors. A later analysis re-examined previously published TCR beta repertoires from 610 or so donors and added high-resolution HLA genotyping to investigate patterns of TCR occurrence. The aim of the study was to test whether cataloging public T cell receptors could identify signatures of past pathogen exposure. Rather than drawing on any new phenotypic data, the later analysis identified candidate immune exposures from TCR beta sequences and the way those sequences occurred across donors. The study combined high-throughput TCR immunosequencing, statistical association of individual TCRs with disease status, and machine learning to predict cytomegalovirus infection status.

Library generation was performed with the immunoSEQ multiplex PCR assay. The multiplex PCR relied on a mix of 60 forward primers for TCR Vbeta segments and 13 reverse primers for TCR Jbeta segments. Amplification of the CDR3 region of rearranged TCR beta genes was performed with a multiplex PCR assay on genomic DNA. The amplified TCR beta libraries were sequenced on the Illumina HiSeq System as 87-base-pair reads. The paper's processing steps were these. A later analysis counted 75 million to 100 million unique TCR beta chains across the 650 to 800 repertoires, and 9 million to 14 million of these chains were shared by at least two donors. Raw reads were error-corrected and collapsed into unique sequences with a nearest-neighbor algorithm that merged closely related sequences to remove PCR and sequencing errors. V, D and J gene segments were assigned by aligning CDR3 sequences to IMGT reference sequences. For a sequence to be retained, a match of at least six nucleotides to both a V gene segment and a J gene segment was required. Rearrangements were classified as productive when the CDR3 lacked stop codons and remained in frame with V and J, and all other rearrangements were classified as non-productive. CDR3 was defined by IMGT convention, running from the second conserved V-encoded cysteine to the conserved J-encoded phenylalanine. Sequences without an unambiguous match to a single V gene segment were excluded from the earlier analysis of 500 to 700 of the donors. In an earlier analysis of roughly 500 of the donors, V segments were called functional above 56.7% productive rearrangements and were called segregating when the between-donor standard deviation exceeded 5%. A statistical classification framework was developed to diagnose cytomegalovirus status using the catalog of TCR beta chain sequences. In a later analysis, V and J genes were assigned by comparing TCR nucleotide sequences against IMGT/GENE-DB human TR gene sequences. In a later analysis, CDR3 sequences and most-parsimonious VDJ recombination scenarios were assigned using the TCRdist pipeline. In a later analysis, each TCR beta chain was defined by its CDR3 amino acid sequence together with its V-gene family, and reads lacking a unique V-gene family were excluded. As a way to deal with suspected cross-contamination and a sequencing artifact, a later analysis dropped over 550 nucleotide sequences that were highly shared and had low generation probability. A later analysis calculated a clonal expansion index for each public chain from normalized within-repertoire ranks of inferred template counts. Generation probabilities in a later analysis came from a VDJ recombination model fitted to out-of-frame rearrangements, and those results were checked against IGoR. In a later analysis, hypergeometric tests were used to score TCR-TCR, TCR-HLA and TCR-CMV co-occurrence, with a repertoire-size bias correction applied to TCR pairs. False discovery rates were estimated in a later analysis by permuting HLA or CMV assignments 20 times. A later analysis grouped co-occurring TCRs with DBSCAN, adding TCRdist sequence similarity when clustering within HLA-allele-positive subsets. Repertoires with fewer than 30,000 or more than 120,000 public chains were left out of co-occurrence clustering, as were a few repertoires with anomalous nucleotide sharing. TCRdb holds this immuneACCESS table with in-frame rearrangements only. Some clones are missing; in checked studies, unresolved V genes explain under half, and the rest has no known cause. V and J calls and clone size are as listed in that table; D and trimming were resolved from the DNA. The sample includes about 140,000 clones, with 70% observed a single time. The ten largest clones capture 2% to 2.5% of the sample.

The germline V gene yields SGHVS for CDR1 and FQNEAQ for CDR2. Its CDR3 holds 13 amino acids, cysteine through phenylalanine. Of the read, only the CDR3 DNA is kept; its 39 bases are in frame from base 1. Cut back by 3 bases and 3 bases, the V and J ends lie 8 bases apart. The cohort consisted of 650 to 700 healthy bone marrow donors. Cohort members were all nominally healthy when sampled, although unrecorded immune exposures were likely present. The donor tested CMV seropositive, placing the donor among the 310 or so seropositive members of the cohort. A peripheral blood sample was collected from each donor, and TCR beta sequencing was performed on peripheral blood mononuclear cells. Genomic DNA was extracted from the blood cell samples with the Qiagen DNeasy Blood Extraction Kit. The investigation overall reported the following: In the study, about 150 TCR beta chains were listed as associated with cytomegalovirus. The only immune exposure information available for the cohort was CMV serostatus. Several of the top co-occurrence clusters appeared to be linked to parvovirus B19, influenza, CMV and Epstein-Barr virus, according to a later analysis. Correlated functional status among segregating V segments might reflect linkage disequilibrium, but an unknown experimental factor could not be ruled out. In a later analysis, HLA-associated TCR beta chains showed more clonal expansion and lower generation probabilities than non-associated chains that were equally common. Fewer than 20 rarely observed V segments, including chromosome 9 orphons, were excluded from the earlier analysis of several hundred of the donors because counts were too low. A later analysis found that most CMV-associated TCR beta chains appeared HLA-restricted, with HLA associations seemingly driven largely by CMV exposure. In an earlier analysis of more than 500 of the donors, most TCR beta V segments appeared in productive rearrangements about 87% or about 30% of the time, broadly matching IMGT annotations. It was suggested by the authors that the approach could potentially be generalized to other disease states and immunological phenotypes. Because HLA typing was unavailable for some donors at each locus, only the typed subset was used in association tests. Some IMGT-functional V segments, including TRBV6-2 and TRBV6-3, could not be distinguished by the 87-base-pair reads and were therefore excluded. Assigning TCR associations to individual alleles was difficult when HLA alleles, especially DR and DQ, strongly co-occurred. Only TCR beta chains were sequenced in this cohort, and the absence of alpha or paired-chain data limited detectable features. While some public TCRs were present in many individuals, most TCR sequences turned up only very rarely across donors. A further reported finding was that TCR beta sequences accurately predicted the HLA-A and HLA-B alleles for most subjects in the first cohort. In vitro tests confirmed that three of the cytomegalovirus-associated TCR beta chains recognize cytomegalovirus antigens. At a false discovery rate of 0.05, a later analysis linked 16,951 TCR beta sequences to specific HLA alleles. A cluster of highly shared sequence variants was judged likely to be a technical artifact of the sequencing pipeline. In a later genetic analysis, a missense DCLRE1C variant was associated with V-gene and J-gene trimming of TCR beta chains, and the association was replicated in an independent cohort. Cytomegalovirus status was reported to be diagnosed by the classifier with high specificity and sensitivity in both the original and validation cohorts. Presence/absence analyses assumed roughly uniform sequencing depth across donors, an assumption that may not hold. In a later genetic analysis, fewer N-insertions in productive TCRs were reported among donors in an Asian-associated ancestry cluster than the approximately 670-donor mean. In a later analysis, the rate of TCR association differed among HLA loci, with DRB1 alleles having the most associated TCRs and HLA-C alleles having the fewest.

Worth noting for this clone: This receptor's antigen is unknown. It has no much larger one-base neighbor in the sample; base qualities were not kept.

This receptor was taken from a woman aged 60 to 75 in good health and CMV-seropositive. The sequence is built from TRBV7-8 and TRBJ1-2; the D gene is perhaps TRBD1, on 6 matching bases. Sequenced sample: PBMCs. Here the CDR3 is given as CASSFGQHYGYTF. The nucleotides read TGTGCCAGCAGCTTTGGACAGCACTATGGCTACACCTTC.